At least ten counts were recorded for the clone carrying this T cell receptor (beta chain). Germline assignment: CDR1 ENHRY and CDR2 SYGVKD. The CDR3 extends over 18 amino acids. Trimming removed 4 bases at V and 2 bases at J, with 21 bases between. This sample was included in a study of molecular identifiers for immune sequencing clone quantification. Study context: Replicates involved a five-way split of RNA from around 20,000 or 100,000 naive CD8 cells, with sequencing of four.

Libraries of naive CD8 cells were prepared from around 20,000 to 1,000,000 sorted cells using 10%, 30% or 50% RNA. Sorting defined naive CD8 T cells as CD8+CD4-CCR7+CD45RA+. Previously described methods with listed TCR primers produced the bulk TCR libraries. Each CDR3 protein gets one entry after TCRdb re-called the PCR reads with MiXCR. The table includes over 600,000 distinct CDR3 sequences, 15% to 20% detected once. This TCR was recovered from a human donor in good health. Some libraries in this study had Jurkat cell RNA spiked in. V usage is TRBV10-3 and J usage is TRBJ2-1; D possibly corresponds to TRBD2 (6 bases). Input material: naive CD8+ T cells from blood, with Jurkat cell RNA spiked in. Subset reported: FACS-sorted CD8+CD4-CCR7+CD45RA+ naive T cells. The CDR3 loop is CAISVLLSSEPPYNEQFF. Written as DNA, the CDR3 is TGTGCCATCAGTGTCCTTCTTTCTAGCGAACCTCCCTACAATGAGCAGTTCTTC.